This TCR beta chain was profiled in a study of T cells in Graves' hyperthyroidism and ophthalmopathy. Study-wide results and limits: Most thyroid clonotypes with frequency above 0.001 were detected in blood.

V lost 5 bases and J lost 13, with 20 bases in between. The CDR3 is 14 amino acids. Germline CDR1 and CDR2: SEHNR and FQNEAQ (reference sequence). RNA transcripts were the template for amplifying TCR beta CDR3 regions. First-round RT-PCR with HTBI primers amplified the TCR CDR3 region. MiXCR was run by TCRdb on the multiplex PCR reads, yielding one entry per CDR3 protein. The repertoire has hundreds of thousands of distinct CDR3 sequences, about 15% of them found once; the top ten carry around 25%. This clonotype was observed a few times. Its target is unknown. V is TRBV7-9 and J is TRBJ2-2; a possible D gene is TRBD1 (6 bases). The sample consisted of blood. This TCR derives from a woman aged 25 to 39 with Graves' hyperthyroidism. CDR3 sequence reads: CASSPTTGPVLLFF. The CDR3 DNA sequence: TGTGCCAGCAGCCCAACGACAGGACCCGTTTTGCTGTTTTTT.